One sample yielded the 14 T cell receptor beta chains listed below, sequenced in a study of graft-versus-host responses after intestinal transplantation. Assay: immunoSEQ multiplex PCR; the TCRdb copy retains only in-frame clones and omits some. The sample includes about 9,600 clones, roughly 79% seen only once; the top ten take roughly a fifth. Lamina propria and intraepithelial lymphocytes were released by processing graft tissue. The sample here was ileum tissue, taken 472 days after intestinal transplantation. These receptors originate from a human patient who received an intestinal transplant, so some T cells may come from the graft donor.

This chain links TRBV19 with TRBJ2-1, with D possibly being TRBD1 (6 bases). The V gene lost 6 bases and the J gene lost 5 bases, with 17 bases spanning the gap. The CDR3 is 15 amino acids. CDR1 and CDR2 (germline): LNHDA, SQIVND (reference sequence). The CDR3 bases are TGTGCCAGTAGACTACAGGGCGCTTCAAACAATGAGCAGTTCTTC. It is translated as CASRLQGASNNEQFF.

This chain links TRBV29-1 with TRBJ1-2, with unresolved D. The CDR3 is made up of 12 amino acids. Germline CDR1 and CDR2: SQVTM and ANQGSEA. V lost 5 bases and J 4 bases, leaving 11 bases between the germline ends. The CDR3 loop is CSVLTKPYGYTF. Written as DNA, the CDR3 is TGCAGCGTTTTGACAAAGCCCTATGGCTACACCTTC.

Of note for this clone: The junction and the germline gene differ at one end; a read error may be behind it. The rearrangement links TRBV6-1 to TRBJ1-2; TRBD1 matches at 10 bases. The CDR3 is 15 amino acids. From germline, CDR1 is MNHNS and CDR2 SASEGT. In DNA, the CDR3 is TGTGCCAGCGAGCGGGACAGGGGCCTTAACTATAGCTACACCTTC. Encoded protein: CASERDRGLNYSYTF.

V gene TRBV19 combines with J gene TRBJ2-1; 7 bases are a match to TRBD2. Germline CDR1 reads LNHDA; CDR2 reads SQIVND (reference sequence). Trimming removed 3 bases from V and 8 bases from J; junction bases left unmatched: 7. This CDR3 is 14 amino acids long. The CDR3 DNA follows: TGTGCCAGTAGTATTGTAGGGGCGGGAGATGAGCAGTTCTTC. Translating gives CASSIVGAGDEQFF. Looking up the rest from reference TRBV19 and TRBJ2-1 gives the full variable domain: DGGITQSPKYLFRKEGQNVTLSCEQNLNHDAMYWYRQDPGQGLRLIYYSQIVNDFQKGDIAEGYSVSREKKESFPLTVTSAQKNPTAFYLCASSIVGAGDEQFFGPGTRLTVL.

The chain couples TRBV14 to TRBJ1-5; D perhaps matches TRBD1 (5 bases). The CDR3 contains 16 residues. The V and J ends lost 0 bases and 7 bases respectively, with 16 bases between them. From germline, CDR1 is SGHDN and CDR2 FVKESK. The CDR3 reads CASSQDSQRGRQPQHF. The CDR3 DNA reads as TGTGCCAGCAGCCAAGATTCTCAGAGGGGTCGACAGCCCCAGCATTTT.

The V and J genes are TRBV19 and TRBJ2-2, with D uncertain. The CDR3 runs 14 residues. CDR1 and CDR2 (germline): LNHDA, SQIVND (reference sequence). Trimming took off 6 bases at V and 4 bases at J, with 12 bases between the two ends. CDR3 DNA: TGTGCCAGTAGGTCGGGCCAGGCCACCGGGGAGCTGTTTTTT. Amino acids: CASRSGQATGELFF. Based on the CDR3 plus reference TRBV19 and TRBJ2-2, the full variable domain is DGGITQSPKYLFRKEGQNVTLSCEQNLNHDAMYWYRQDPGQGLRLIYYSQIVNDFQKGDIAEGYSVSREKKESFPLTVTSAQKNPTAFYLCASRSGQATGELFFGEGSRLTVL.

This chain links TRBV27 with TRBJ2-3; weak D call: TRBD2 (5 bases). The CDR3 runs to 13 residues. Germline CDR1 is MNHEY and CDR2 is SMNVEV (reference sequence). The V and J ends lost 3 bases and 4 bases respectively, with 8 bases between them. CDR3 DNA sequence: TGTGCCAGCAGTTTGTCGGGGTCAGATACGCAGTATTTT. Its protein is CASSLSGSDTQYF.

The V call is TRBV4-1, the J call TRBJ2-5, with D possibly being TRBD2 (6 bases). Trimming cost V 4 bases and J 1 base, with 10 bases left between them. In germline, CDR1 is MGHRA, CDR2 YSYEKL. The CDR3 has 14 residues. CDR3 bases: TGCGCCAGCAGCCCTACTAGCTTCCAAGAGACCCAGTACTTC. Amino acid sequence: CASSPTSFQETQYF.

The J gene is TRBJ2-7, the V gene TRBV4-1; no firm D call. Germline lookup yields CDR1 MGHRA and CDR2 YSYEKL. The CDR3 runs to 14 residues. The V and J ends lost 4 bases and 6 bases respectively, with 16 bases between them. The CDR3 DNA sequence: TGCGCCAGCAGCCCACCCTGGGGTGAATCCGAGCAGTACTTC. Encoded protein: CASSPPWGESEQYF.

This clone was counted a few times. The genes are TRBV4-1 and TRBJ2-3; 10 positions agree with TRBD2. Unmatched junction bases numbered 6, after V lost 1 base and J lost 5 bases. Germline loops: CDR1 MGHRA, CDR2 YSYEKL. The CDR3 contains 16 residues. The CDR3 bases are TGCGCCAGCAGCCAAGTGGCTAGCGGGGGCAGAGATACGCAGTATTTT. Encoded protein: CASSQVASGGRDTQYF.

This clone was seen a handful of times. The sample holds other DNA sequences that translate to the same CDR3. The V gene is TRBV27, the J gene TRBJ2-7, with a weak D call TRBD1 (5 bases). The CDR3 runs to 14 residues. Trimming shortened V by 0 bases and J by 0 bases, and 6 bases separated the two germline ends. Germline CDR1 and CDR2: MNHEY and SMNVEV (reference sequence). CDR3 coding DNA: TGTGCCAGCAGTTTATCCAGGGACTCCTACGAGCAGTACTTC. Translating gives CASSLSRDSYEQYF.

The rearrangement joins TRBV10-1 to TRBJ2-5, with 7 bases identical to TRBD2. After removal of 3 bases from V and 3 bases from J, the junction contained 7 bases not matched to a gene. The germline V gene has CDR1 WNHNN and CDR2 SYGVQD (reference sequence). CDR3 length equals 15 residues. The CDR3 is CASSEVFSGEETQYF. For the CDR3, the DNA is TGCGCCAGCAGTGAAGTTTTCAGCGGGGAAGAGACCCAGTACTTC.

The chain carries TRBV28 and TRBJ2-5; a weak D match, TRBD2 (6 bases). The DNA end lines up better with TRBJ2-7; the J call may be wrong. The CDR3 sequence is 14 residues long. The germline gives CDR1 MDHEN, CDR2 SYDVKM. CDR3 region: CASSFGGSSYEQYF. The CDR3 nucleotides are TGTGCCAGCAGTTTCGGGGGAAGCTCCTACGAGCAGTACTTC.

This chain uses TRBV5-6 with TRBJ1-1; D remains ambiguous. This CDR3 region has 15 residues. Per the germline V gene, CDR1 is SGHDT and CDR2 is YYEEEE. Trimming pared 4 bases from V and 3 bases from J, leaving 16 bases between. CDR3 in DNA: TGTGCCAGCAGCCCCCCCGGATGGGTCGACACTGAAGCTTTCTTT. Translated: CASSPPGWVDTEAFF.